What follows is one T cell receptor beta chain and its context. Its specificity is not known. Unique molecular identifiers were incorporated into the prepared TCRbeta library. TCRdb ran MiXCR on the PCR reads and lists one entry per CDR3 protein. The sample lists 200,000 or so distinct CDR3 sequences, approximately 8% seen once, with 35% to 40% in the top ten. This entry comes from a study of T-cell reconstitution after alpha-beta-depleted transplantation in children. Study results and limitations: By about two months after transplant, alpha-beta T cells reportedly arose from several hundred graft clones that had expanded.

Trimming took 7 bases from V and 4 from J; bases not matched to a gene: 9. The CDR3 consists of 13 residues. The V gene's germline CDR1 is SQVTM and CDR2 ANQGSEA. The sample in question was PBMCs, mostly from graft donor cells, obtained 360 days after TCRalphabeta/CD19-depleted stem cell transplant. The V and J genes are TRBV29-1 and TRBJ2-5, with 7 positions matching TRBD2. The origin of this receptor is a male patient aged 2 to 9 who had a stem cell transplant for acute myeloid leukemia, so the T cells may come from the graft donor. The CDR3 spells CSAKRGGAETQYF. DNA for the CDR3: TGCAGCGCCAAGCGGGGAGGTGCAGAGACCCAGTACTTC. Together with reference TRBV29-1 and TRBJ2-5, the CDR3 gives the full variable domain: SAVISQKPSRDICQRGTSLTIQCQVDSQVTMMFWYRQQPGQSLTLIATANQGSEATYESGFVIDKFPISRPNLTFSTLTVSNMSPEDSSIYLCSAKRGGAETQYFGPGTRLLVL.